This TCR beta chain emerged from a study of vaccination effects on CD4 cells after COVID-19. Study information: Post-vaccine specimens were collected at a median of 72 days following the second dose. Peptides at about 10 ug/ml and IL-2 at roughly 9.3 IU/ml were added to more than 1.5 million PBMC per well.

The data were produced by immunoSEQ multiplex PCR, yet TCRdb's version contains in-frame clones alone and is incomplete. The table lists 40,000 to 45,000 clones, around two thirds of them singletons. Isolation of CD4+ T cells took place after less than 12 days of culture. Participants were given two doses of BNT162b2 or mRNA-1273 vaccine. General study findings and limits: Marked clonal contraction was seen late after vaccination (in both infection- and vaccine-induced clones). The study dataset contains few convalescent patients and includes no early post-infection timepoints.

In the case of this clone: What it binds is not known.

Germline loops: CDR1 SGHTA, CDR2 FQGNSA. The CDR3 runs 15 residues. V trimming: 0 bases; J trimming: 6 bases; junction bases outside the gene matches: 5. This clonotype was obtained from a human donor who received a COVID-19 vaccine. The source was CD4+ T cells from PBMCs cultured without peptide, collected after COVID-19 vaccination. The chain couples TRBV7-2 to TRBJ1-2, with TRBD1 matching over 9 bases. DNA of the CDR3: TGTGCCAGCAGCTTAGCAGACAGGGGGAGAGATGGCTACACCTTC. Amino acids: CASSLADRGRDGYTF.